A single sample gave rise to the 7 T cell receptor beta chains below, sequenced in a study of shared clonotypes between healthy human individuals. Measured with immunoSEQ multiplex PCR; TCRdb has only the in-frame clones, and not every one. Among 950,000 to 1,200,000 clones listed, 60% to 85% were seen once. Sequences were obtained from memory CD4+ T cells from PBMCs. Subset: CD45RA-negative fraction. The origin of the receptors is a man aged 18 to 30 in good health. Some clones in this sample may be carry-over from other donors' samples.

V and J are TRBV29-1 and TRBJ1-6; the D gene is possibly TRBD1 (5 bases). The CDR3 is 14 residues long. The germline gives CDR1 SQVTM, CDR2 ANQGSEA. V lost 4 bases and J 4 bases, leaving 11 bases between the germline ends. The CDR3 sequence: CSVAYEGYNSPLHF. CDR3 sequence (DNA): TGCAGCGTTGCGTATGAGGGGTATAATTCACCCCTCCACTTT.

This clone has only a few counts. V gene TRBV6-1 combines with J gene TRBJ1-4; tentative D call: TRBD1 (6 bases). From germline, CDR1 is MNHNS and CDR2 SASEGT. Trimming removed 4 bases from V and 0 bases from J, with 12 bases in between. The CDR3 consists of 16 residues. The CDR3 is CASSARGAATNEKLFF. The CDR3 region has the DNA TGTGCCAGCAGTGCCCGGGGGGCCGCAACTAATGAAAAACTGTTTTTT.

CDR3 loop: CASSTTSGKAYEQYF. The DNA for the CDR3 is TGTGCCAGCAGCACAACTAGCGGGAAGGCCTACGAGCAGTACTTC. The chain joins TRBV7-9 to TRBJ2-7; the match to TRBD2 covers 10 bases. Germline loops: CDR1 SEHNR, CDR2 FQNEAQ (reference sequence). The CDR3 is 15 residues long. With V trimmed by 5 bases and J by 2 bases, 6 bases remained unmatched.

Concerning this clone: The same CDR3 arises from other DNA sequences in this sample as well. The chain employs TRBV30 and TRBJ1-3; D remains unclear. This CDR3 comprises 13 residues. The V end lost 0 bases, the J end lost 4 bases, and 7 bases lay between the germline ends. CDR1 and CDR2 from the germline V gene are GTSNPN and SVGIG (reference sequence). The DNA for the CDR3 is TGTGCCTGGAGTGTACTGGCCGGAAACACCATATATTTT. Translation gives CAWSVLAGNTIYF. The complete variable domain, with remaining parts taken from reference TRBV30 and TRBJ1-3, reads SQTIHQWPATLVQPVGSPLSLECTVEGTSNPNLYWYRQAAGRGLQLLFYSVGIGQISSEVPQNLSASRPQDRQFILSSKKLLLSDSGFYLCAWSVLAGNTIYFGEGSWLTVV.

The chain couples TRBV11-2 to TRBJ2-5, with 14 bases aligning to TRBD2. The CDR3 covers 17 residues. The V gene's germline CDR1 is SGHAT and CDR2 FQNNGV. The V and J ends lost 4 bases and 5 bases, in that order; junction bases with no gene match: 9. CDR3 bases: TGTGCCAGCAGCTCCGGGACTAGCGGGAGCAAGGGGGAGACCCAGTACTTC. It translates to CASSSGTSGSKGETQYF. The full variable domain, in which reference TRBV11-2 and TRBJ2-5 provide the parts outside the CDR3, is EAGVAQSPRYKIIEKRQSVAFWCNPISGHATLYWYQQILGQGPKLLIQFQNNGVVDDSQLPKDRFSAERLKGVDSTLKIQPAKLEDSAVYLCASSSGTSGSKGETQYFGPGTRLLVL.

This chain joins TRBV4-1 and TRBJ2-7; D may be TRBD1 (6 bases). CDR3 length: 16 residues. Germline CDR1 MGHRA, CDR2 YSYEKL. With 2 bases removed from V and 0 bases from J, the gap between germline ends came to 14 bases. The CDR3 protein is CASSQRSDSYSYEQYF. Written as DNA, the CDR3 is TGCGCCAGCAGCCAACGCTCGGACAGCTACTCCTACGAGCAGTACTTC.

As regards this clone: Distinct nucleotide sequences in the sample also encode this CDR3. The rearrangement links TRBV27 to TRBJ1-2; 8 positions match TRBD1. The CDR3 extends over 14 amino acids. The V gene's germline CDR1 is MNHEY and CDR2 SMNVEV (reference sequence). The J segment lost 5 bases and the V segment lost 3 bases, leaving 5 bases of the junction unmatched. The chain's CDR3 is CASSLTGAGYGYTF. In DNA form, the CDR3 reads TGTGCCAGCAGTTTGACAGGGGCTGGGTATGGCTACACCTTC.